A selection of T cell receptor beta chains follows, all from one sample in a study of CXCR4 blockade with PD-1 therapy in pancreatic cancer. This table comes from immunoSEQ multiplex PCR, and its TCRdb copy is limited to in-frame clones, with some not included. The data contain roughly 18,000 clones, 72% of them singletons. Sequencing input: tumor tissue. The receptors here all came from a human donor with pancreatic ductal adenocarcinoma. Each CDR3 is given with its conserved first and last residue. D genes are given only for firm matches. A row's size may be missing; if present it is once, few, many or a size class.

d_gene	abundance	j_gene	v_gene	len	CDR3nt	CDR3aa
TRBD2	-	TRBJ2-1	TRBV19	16	TGTGCCAGCCTTCGACTAGCGGGAAGCTCCTACAATGAGCAGTTCTTC	CASLRLAGSSYNEQFF
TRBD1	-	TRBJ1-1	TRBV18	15	TGTGCCAGCTCACCCCTTGGACAGGGGGACACTGAAGCTTTCTTT	CASSPLGQGDTEAFF
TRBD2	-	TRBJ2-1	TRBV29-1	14	TGCAGCGTTGTGGAGAGGGCTAGCGGCACGGAGCAGTTCTTC	CSVVERASGTEQFF
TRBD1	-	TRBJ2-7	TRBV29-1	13	TGCAGCGCTTACGACAGGGGGCGATACGAGCAGTACTTC	CSAYDRGRYEQYF
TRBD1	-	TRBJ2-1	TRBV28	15	TGTGCCAGCAGTGACCGGGACAGGGCCTACAATGAGCAGTTCTTC	CASSDRDRAYNEQFF
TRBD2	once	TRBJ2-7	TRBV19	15	TGTGCCAGTAGTATTTCAGCGGGACCCTCCTACGAGCAGTACTTC	CASSISAGPSYEQYF
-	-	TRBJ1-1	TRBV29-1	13	TGCAGCGTTGCCCAACCCGCGCGCACTGAAGCTTTCTTT	CSVAQPARTEAFF
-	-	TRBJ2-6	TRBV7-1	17	TGTGCCAGCAGCTTAATTACAGGGTACTCTGGGGCCAACGTCCTGACTTTC	CASSLITGYSGANVLTF
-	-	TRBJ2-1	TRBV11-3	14	TGTGCCAGCAGCTCCCGAGGCACTTCGGATGAGCAGTTCTTC	CASSSRGTSDEQFF
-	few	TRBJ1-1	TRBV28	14	TGTGCCAGCAGTTTTTGGGGGAAGGTAACTGAAGCTTTCTTT	CASSFWGKVTEAFF
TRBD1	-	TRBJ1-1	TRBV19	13	TGTGCCAGCCGGACAGGGTGGGAGACTGAAGCTTTCTTT	CASRTGWETEAFF
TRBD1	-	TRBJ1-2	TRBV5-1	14	TGCGCCAGCAGCAGGACGACAGGGGGAGGCGGCTACACCTTC	CASSRTTGGGGYTF
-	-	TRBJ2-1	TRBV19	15	TGTGCCAGTAGTCTCCCAGGGACGGGCTACAATGAGCAGTTCTTC	CASSLPGTGYNEQFF
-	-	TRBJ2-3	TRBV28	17	TGTGCCAGCAGTTTAGGCCGATGGGGGGCTGATATGGATACGCAGTATTTT	CASSLGRWGADMDTQYF
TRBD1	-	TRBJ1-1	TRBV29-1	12	TGCAGCGTTGACGCAGGGGGCACTGAAGCTTTCTTT	CSVDAGGTEAFF
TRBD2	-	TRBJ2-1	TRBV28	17	TGTGCCAGCACTACAGGGGCGGGACTAGCGGCCTACAATGAGCAGTTCTTC	CASTTGAGLAAYNEQFF